This T cell receptor (beta chain) was sequenced in a study of human T cells and chemical hapten exposure. Overall study: The use of 2% DPC on around 2 cm by around 2 cm of upper inner arm skin constituted sensitization.

Indicated time point: patch test 1, 2 weeks after DPC sensitization. The treatment denotes: therapeutic diphenylcyclopropenone sensitization with weekly scalp DPC. Venepuncture was done earlier than the placement of each patch test. The table lists this clonotype with many counts. TCRdb used MiXCR to reprocess the RACE reads, holding one entry per CDR3 protein. The repertoire has tens of thousands of distinct CDR3 sequences, over 7.5% of them found once; the top ten carry roughly 15%. CDR1 SEHNR and CDR2 FQNEAQ come from the germline V gene (reference sequence). V was trimmed by 3 bases and J by 4 bases, leaving 18 bases between them. CDR3 size: 16 residues.

Sequencing was performed on whole blood, taken in connection with sensitization to the hapten diphenylcyclopropenone (DPC). The TCR sequence derives from a middle-aged woman with alopecia areata. Some clones in this sample may be carry-over from other donors' samples. This chain connects TRBV7-9 to TRBJ2-5; D may be TRBD2 (7 bases). CDR3 bases: TGTGCCAGCAGCTTGCTCCAACAGGGAGGGGGAGAGACCCAGTACTTC. The encoded protein is CASSLLQQGGGETQYF.